This T cell receptor (beta chain) was obtained from a study of a mutant IDH1 vaccine in newly diagnosed glioma (dated by TCRdb to the early 2020s). About the full investigation: Vaccination was initiated 4-6 weeks after radiotherapy alone, or concurrently with temozolomide cycles in the chemotherapy-containing groups. Of the approximately 35 treated patients, about 62% were male and around 38% were female, and a mean age of approximately 40 years was recorded. Prior to enrollment, standard therapy consisting of radiotherapy alone, temozolomide alone, or radiochemotherapy with temozolomide had been administered to patients, with the combination being received by most patients. The week-35 safety follow-up took place at visit V12, and the week-47 end of study took place at visit V13. Peripheral blood samples were drawn at six visits, namely V03 (baseline), V05, V07, V10, V12 and V13. Longitudinal TCRB deep sequencing was performed for about two dozen treated patients wherever samples were available for exploratory analyses.

Study-level results and caveats: The authors stated that sample limitations prevented analyses of patient blood samples from being reproduced. Vaccine-induced immune responses across multiple MHC alleles were detected in approximately 94% of patients. Changes in the top peripheral T cell clonotypes picked up by TCRB sequencing did not appear to be linked to pseudoprogression. Selection of PBMC samples for TCRB deep sequencing was based on availability.

CDR1 is given as LGHNA and CDR2 as YSLEER, both from the germline V gene. Trimming at the junction amounts to 0 bases on V and 2 bases on J, and the germline ends lie 11 bases apart. Its CDR3 holds 16 amino acids, cysteine through phenylalanine. Only the CDR3 DNA is retained, 48 bases long and in frame from the first base. Read against the paper, the sample's time point label means: week 47, end of study. A 20-mer mutant IDH1 peptide at 300 micrograms in Montanide made up each vaccine dose, which was injected subcutaneously together with topical imiquimod. Across visits V03 through V10, patients got a total of eight vaccinations, given in weeks 1, 3, 5, 7, 11, 15, 19 and 23. The donors had newly diagnosed IDH1-mutant astrocytomas of WHO grade 3 or 4 that showed loss of nuclear ATRX. The samples were drawn from NOA16, a multicentre, single-arm, open-label phase I trial in Germany that tested a mutant IDH1 peptide vaccine in humans for the first time. The DNeasy Blood and Tissue Kit was used to extract genomic DNA from EDTA blood for TCRB sequencing.

On this clone itself: Its target antigen remains unknown. No much larger clone is present one base from it, and per-base qualities are unavailable.

Receptor libraries were prepared by the immunoSEQ multiplex PCR assay. The hsTCRB Kit was used according to the manufacturer's protocol to amplify rearranged TCR beta chain sequences. Sequencing of TCRB libraries was carried out on an Illumina MiSeq. The study's processing was this. The proprietary platform of the kit vendor was used for demultiplexing, trimming and gene mapping. TCRdb took this table from immuneACCESS and kept in-frame rearrangements with V and J called. Such tables lack part of the clones; where checked against another copy, unresolved V genes explain under half of the gap, and the rest is unexplained. That table is the source of V, J and clone size, and D and trimming were worked out from the DNA. Here the sample has some 49,000 clones; approximately 76% occur a single time. The biggest ten clones account for around 4.6% of the sample.

This TCR was recovered from a woman aged 40 to 50 with glioma. Some clones in this sample may be carry-over from other donors' samples. The receptor chain draws on TRBV4-3 and TRBJ2-1; TRBD1 might be the D gene, on 6 matching bases. The sequencing used PBMCs, collected from a glioma patient whose treatment included an IDH1 peptide vaccine. The CDR3 region reads CASSQDSRGTYNEQFF. In nucleotides, the sequence is TGCGCCAGCAGCCAAGATTCCAGGGGTACCTACAATGAGCAGTTCTTC.